A selection of T cell receptor beta chains follows, all from one sample in a study of OX40 agonist ivuxolimab in advanced cancers. Repertoires were generated with immunoSEQ multiplex PCR, while TCRdb's copy carries only in-frame clones and drops some. This table has 30,000 to 40,000 clones, roughly 80% appearing once. Sequencing used CD4+ or CD8+ T cells sorted from blood, obtained in a trial of the OX40 agonist ivuxolimab. The receptors shown here come from an adult with an advanced solid tumor such as melanoma, head and neck, liver or kidney cancer. Both conserved end residues are part of each CDR3. The D gene is left open where the match is weak. Only part of the rows carry a size: once, few, many, or a class if the clone is expanded.

d_gene: TRBD2; v_gene: TRBV28; len: 14; abundance: .; j_gene: TRBJ2-3; CDR3aa: CASSRSGSADTQYF; CDR3nt: TGTGCCAGCAGTCGGAGCGGGAGTGCCGATACGCAGTATTTT
d_gene: .; v_gene: TRBV5-1; len: 13; abundance: .; j_gene: TRBJ2-5; CDR3aa: CASSLGGDGTQYF; CDR3nt: TGCGCCAGCAGCTTGGGCGGGGACGGGACCCAGTACTTC
d_gene: TRBD1; v_gene: TRBV19; len: 15; abundance: .; j_gene: TRBJ1-2; CDR3aa: CASRGSGTVNYGYTF; CDR3nt: TGTGCCAGTAGGGGCTCAGGGACAGTCAACTATGGCTACACCTTC
d_gene: .; v_gene: TRBV29-1; len: 11; abundance: .; j_gene: TRBJ1-2; CDR3aa: CSAWENYGYTF; CDR3nt: TGCAGCGCGTGGGAAAACTATGGCTACACCTTC
d_gene: .; v_gene: TRBV18; len: 17; abundance: .; j_gene: TRBJ1-1; CDR3aa: CASSPSTTSRLGTEAFF; CDR3nt: TGTGCCAGCTCACCCTCAACCACGTCGAGGCTGGGCACTGAAGCTTTCTTT
d_gene: .; v_gene: TRBV15; len: 11; abundance: .; j_gene: TRBJ1-4; CDR3aa: CATRGLEKLFF; CDR3nt: TGTGCCACCAGGGGGCTCGAAAAACTGTTTTTT
d_gene: TRBD2; v_gene: TRBV11-2; len: 15; abundance: .; j_gene: TRBJ2-7; CDR3aa: CASSPGPSGNYEQYF; CDR3nt: TGTGCCAGCAGCCCAGGACCTAGCGGCAACTACGAGCAGTACTTC
d_gene: .; v_gene: TRBV20-1; len: 11; abundance: .; j_gene: TRBJ1-3; CDR3aa: CSAPRGNTIYF; CDR3nt: TGCAGTGCCCCCCGCGGAAACACCATATATTTT
d_gene: .; v_gene: TRBV28; len: 14; abundance: .; j_gene: TRBJ1-5; CDR3aa: CASSLGGRNQPQHF; CDR3nt: TGTGCCAGCAGTTTAGGGGGGCGCAATCAGCCCCAGCATTTT
d_gene: TRBD1; v_gene: TRBV5-1; len: 14; abundance: .; j_gene: TRBJ1-6; CDR3aa: CASSLRQGDSPLHF; CDR3nt: TGCGCCAGCAGCTTGCGGCAGGGGGATTCACCCCTCCACTTT
d_gene: .; v_gene: TRBV28; len: 11; abundance: .; j_gene: TRBJ2-7; CDR3aa: CASSLRYEQYF; CDR3nt: TGTGCCAGCAGTTTGCGCTACGAGCAGTACTTC
d_gene: .; v_gene: TRBV6-6; len: 13; abundance: .; j_gene: TRBJ1-1; CDR3aa: CASSFQGNTEAFF; CDR3nt: TGTGCCAGCAGTTTCCAGGGTAACACTGAAGCTTTCTTT
d_gene: .; v_gene: TRBV11-3; len: 13; abundance: .; j_gene: TRBJ2-2; CDR3aa: CASSLGSAGELFF; CDR3nt: TGTGCCAGCAGCTTAGGGTCAGCCGGGGAGCTGTTTTTT
d_gene: .; v_gene: TRBV7-9; len: 13; abundance: .; j_gene: TRBJ2-3; CDR3aa: CASSRRDTDTQYF; CDR3nt: TGTGCCAGCAGCCGACGGGACACAGATACGCAGTATTTT
d_gene: .; v_gene: TRBV2; len: 15; abundance: .; j_gene: TRBJ1-5; CDR3aa: CASSEWGQRNQPQHF; CDR3nt: TGTGCCAGCAGTGAATGGGGACAACGCAATCAGCCCCAGCATTTT
d_gene: TRBD1; v_gene: TRBV14; len: 14; abundance: .; j_gene: TRBJ1-2; CDR3aa: CASSKAGTVFGYTF; CDR3nt: TGTGCCAGCAGCAAAGCCGGGACAGTATTTGGCTACACCTTC
d_gene: TRBD1; v_gene: TRBV5-5; len: 17; abundance: once; j_gene: TRBJ2-5; CDR3aa: CASSGPGQNLYQETQYF; CDR3nt: TGTGCCAGCAGCGGACCGGGACAGAATTTGTACCAAGAGACCCAGTACTTC
d_gene: TRBD1; v_gene: TRBV4-1; len: 16; abundance: .; j_gene: TRBJ1-6; CDR3aa: CASSRLDRGFNSPLHF; CDR3nt: TGCGCCAGCAGCCGCCTTGACAGGGGCTTTAATTCACCCCTCCACTTT
d_gene: TRBD1; v_gene: TRBV5-1; len: 15; abundance: few; j_gene: TRBJ1-1; CDR3aa: CASTQGATVNTEAFF; CDR3nt: TGCGCCAGCACACAGGGGGCAACGGTGAACACTGAAGCTTTCTTT
d_gene: TRBD1; v_gene: TRBV7-9; len: 17; abundance: .; j_gene: TRBJ1-1; CDR3aa: CASSSRQGKRSVGEAFF; CDR3nt: TGTGCCAGCAGCTCTCGACAGGGGAAACGTTCGGTCGGGGAAGCTTTCTTT
d_gene: .; v_gene: TRBV15; len: 15; abundance: .; j_gene: TRBJ2-2; CDR3aa: CATSMQGTSTGELFF; CDR3nt: TGTGCCACCAGCATGCAGGGGACGAGCACCGGGGAGCTGTTTTTT
d_gene: TRBD1; v_gene: TRBV6-4; len: 13; abundance: .; j_gene: TRBJ1-2; CDR3aa: CASSDTGGYGYTF; CDR3nt: TGTGCCAGCAGTGACACAGGGGGCTATGGCTACACCTTC